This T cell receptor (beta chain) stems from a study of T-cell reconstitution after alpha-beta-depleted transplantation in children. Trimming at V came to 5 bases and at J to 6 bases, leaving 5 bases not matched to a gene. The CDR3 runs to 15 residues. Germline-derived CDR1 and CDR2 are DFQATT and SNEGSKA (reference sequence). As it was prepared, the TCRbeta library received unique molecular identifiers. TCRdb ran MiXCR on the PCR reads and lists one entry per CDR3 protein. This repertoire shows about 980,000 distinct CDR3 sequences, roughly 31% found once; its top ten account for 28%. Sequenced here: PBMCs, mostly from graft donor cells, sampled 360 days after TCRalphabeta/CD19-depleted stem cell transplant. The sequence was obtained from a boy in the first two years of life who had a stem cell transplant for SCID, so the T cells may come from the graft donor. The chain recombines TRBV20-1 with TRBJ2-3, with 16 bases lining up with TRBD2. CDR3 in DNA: TGCAGTGCTCTGGGACTAGCGGGGGGGACGGATACGCAGTATTTT. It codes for CSALGLAGGTDTQYF.